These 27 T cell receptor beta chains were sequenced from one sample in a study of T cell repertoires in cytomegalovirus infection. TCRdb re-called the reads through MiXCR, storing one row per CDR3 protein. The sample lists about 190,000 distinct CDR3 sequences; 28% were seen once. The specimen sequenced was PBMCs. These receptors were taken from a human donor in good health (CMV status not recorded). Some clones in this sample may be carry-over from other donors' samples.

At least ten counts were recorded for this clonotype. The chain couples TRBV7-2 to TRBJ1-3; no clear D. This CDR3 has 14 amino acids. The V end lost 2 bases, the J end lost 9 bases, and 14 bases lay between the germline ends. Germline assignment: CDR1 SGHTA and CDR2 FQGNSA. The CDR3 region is CASSLMGLGSTIYF. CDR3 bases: TGTGCCAGCAGCTTAATGGGCCTGGGGAGCACCATATATTTT.

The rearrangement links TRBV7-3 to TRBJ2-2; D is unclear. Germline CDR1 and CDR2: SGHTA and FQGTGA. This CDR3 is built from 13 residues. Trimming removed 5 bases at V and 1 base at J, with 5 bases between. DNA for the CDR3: TGTGCCAGCAGCCCTCAGAACACCGGGGAGCTGTTTTTT. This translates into CASSPQNTGELFF.

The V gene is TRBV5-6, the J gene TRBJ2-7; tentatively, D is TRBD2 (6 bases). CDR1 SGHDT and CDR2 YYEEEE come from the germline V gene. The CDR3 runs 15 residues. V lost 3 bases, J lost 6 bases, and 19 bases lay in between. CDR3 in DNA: TGTGCCAGCAGCTCAAACTCCGGGAGTTTGGGCGAGCAGTACTTC. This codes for CASSSNSGSLGEQYF.

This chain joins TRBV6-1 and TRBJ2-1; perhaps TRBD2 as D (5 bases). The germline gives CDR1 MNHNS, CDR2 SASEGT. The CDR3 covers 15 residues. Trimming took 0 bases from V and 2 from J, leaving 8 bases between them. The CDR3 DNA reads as TGTGCCAGCAGTGAAGCTCCCGGGGCCTACAATGAGCAGTTCTTC. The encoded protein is CASSEAPGAYNEQFF.

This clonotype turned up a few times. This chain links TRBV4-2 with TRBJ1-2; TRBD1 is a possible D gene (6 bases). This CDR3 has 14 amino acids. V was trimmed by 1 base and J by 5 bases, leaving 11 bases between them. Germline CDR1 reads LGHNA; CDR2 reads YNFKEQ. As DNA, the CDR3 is TGTGCCAGCAGCCAAGCCTCAGGGGCTTATGGCTACACCTTC. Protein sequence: CASSQASGAYGYTF.

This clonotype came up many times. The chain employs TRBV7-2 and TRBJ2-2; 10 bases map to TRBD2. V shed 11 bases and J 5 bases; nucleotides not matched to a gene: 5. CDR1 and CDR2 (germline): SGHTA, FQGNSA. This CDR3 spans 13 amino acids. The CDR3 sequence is CAVGLAATGELFF. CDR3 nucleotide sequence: TGTGCCGTCGGACTAGCGGCTACCGGGGAGCTGTTTTTT.

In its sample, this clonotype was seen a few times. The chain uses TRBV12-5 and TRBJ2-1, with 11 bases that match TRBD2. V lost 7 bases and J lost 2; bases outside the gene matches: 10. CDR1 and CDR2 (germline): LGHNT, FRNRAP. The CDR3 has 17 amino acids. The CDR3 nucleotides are TGTGCTAGTGCCCCTGAACTTAGCGGGGGGGCCTACAATGAGCAGTTCTTC. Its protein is CASAPELSGGAYNEQFF.

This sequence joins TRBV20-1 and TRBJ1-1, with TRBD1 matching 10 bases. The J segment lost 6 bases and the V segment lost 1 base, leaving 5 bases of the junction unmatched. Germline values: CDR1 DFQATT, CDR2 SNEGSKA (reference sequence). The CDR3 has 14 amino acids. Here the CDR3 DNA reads TGCAGTGCTAGAGGGACAGGGGGATTGCCTGAAGCTTTCTTT. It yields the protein CSARGTGGLPEAFF.

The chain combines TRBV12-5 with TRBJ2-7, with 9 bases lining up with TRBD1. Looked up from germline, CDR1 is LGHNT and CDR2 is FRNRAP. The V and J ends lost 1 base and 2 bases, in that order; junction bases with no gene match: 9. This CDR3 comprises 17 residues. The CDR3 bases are TGTGCTAGTGGTTTGGGGATCCGGGACAGGGCCCCCTACGAGCAGTACTTC. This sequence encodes CASGLGIRDRAPYEQYF.

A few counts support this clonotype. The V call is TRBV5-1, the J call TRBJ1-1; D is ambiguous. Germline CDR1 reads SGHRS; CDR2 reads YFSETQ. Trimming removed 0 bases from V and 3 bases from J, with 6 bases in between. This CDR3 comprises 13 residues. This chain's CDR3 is CASSLESDTEAFF. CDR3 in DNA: TGCGCCAGCAGCTTGGAGTCAGACACTGAAGCTTTCTTT.

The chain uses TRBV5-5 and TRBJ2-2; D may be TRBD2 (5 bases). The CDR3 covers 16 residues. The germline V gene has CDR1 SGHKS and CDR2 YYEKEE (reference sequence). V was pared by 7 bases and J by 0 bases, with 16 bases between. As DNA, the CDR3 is TGTGCCAGCCTCTCCCGGGGTACTTCGAACACCGGGGAGCTGTTTTTT. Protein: CASLSRGTSNTGELFF.

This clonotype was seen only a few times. CDR3 nucleotides: TGTGCCAGCAGTTACTCACGATATAGCAATCAGCCCCAGCATTTT. This encodes CASSYSRYSNQPQHF. The chain is built from TRBV6-2 or TRBV6-3 and TRBJ1-5; D gene unclear. From germline, CDR1 is MNHEY and CDR2 SVGEGT. The CDR3 loop spans 15 amino acids. Trimming left V 0 bases short and J 0 bases short, with 6 bases between.

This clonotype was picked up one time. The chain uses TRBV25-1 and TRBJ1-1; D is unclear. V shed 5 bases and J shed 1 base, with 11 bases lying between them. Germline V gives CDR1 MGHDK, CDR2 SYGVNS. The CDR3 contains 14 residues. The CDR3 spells CASSPSGWNTEAFF. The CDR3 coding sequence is TGTGCCAGCAGTCCAAGCGGGTGGAACACTGAAGCTTTCTTT.

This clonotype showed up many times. DNA of the CDR3: TGTGCTAGTGCCAAGGTCCGGGACAGTCGCTCCTACGAGCAGTACTTC. Translating gives CASAKVRDSRSYEQYF. The chain couples TRBV12-5 to TRBJ2-7, with 7 bases lining up with TRBD1. V was pared by 7 bases and J by 0 bases, with 12 bases of the junction left unmatched. This CDR3 is 16 amino acids long. The germline gives CDR1 LGHNT, CDR2 FRNRAP. Full variable domain (missing parts from reference TRBV12-5 and TRBJ2-7): DARVTQTPRHKVTEMGQEVTMRCQPILGHNTVFWYRQTMMQGLELLAYFRNRAPLDDSGMPKDRFSAEMPDATLATLKIQPSEPRDSAVYFCASAKVRDSRSYEQYFGPGTRLTVT.

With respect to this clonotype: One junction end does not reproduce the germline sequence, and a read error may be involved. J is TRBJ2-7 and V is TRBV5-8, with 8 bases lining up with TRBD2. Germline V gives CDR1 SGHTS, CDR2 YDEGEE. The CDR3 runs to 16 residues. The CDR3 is CASSPRTSRGSYEQYF. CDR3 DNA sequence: TGCGCCAGCTCCCCGAGGACTAGCCGAGGTAGCTACGAGCAGTACTTC.

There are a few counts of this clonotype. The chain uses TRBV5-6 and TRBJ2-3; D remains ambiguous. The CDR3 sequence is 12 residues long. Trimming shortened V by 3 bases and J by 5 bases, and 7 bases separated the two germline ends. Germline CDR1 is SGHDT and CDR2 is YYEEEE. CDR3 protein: CASSSMKDTQYF. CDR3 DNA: TGTGCCAGCAGCTCAATGAAAGATACGCAGTATTTT.

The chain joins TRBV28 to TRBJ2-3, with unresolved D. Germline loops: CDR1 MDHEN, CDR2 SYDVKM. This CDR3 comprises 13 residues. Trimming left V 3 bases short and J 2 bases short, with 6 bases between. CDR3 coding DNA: TGTGCCAGCAGTTTCGGATCCACAGATACGCAGTATTTT. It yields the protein CASSFGSTDTQYF. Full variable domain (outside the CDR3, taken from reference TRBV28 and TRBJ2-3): DVKVTQSSRYLVKRTGEKVFLECVQDMDHENMFWYRQDPGLGLRLIYFSYDVKMKEKGDIPEGYSVSREKKERFSLILESASTNQTSMYLCASSFGSTDTQYFGPGTRLTVL.

The CDR3 DNA follows: TGCAGTGCTAAACACGGGACAGGAACGAACACTGAAGCTTTCTTT. Its protein product is CSAKHGTGTNTEAFF. This rearrangement joins TRBV20-1 to TRBJ1-1; 8 nucleotides agree with TRBD1. From germline, CDR1 is DFQATT and CDR2 SNEGSKA (reference sequence). Trimming at V came to 4 bases and at J to 1 base, leaving 8 bases not matched to a gene. This CDR3 comprises 15 residues.

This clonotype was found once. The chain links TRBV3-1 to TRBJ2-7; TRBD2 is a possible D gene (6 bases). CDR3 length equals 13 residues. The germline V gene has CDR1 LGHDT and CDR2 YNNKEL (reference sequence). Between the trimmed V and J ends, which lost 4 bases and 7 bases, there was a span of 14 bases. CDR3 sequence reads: CASSLGGGWEQYF. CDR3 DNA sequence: TGTGCCAGCAGCCTGGGAGGAGGTTGGGAGCAGTACTTC.

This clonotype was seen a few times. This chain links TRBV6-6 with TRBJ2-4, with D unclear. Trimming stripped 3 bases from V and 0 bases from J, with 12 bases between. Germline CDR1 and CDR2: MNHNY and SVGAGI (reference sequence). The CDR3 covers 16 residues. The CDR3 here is CASSYLHGLAKNIQYF. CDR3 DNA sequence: TGTGCCAGCAGTTATTTGCACGGTCTAGCCAAAAACATTCAGTACTTC.

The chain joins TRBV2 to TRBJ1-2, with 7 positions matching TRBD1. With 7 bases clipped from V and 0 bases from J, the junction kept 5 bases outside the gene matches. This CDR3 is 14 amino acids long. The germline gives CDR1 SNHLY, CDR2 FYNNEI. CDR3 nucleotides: TGTGCCAGCACCGCAGGGGGGACTAACTATGGCTACACCTTC. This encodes CASTAGGTNYGYTF.

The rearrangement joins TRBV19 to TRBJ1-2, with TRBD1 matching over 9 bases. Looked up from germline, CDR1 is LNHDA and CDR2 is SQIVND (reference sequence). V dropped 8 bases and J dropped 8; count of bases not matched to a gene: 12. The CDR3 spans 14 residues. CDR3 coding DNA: TGTGCCAGTTCGACCCGGGACAGGGTTCGGGGCTACACCTTC. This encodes CASSTRDRVRGYTF.

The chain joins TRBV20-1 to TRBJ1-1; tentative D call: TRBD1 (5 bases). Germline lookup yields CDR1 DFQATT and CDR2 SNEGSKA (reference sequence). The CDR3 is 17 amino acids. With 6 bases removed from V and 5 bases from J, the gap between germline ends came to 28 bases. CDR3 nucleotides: TGCAGTGCCCGTCATATAAGCGGGGAGGGGACGGGGACTGAAGCTTTCTTT. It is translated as CSARHISGEGTGTEAFF.

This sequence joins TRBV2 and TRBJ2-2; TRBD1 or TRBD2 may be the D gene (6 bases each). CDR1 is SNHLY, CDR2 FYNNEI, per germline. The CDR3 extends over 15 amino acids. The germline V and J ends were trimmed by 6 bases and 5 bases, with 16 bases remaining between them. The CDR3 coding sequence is TGTGCCAGCAGGCTTGCGGGACATTCAACCGGGGAGCTGTTTTTT. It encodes CASRLAGHSTGELFF.

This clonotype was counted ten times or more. The DNA for the CDR3 is TGTGCCAGCAGCCGGGGGGGGAGCTACGAGCAGTACTTC. It codes for CASSRGGSYEQYF. V and J are TRBV7-2 and TRBJ2-7, with 8 bases matching TRBD2. The germline CDR1 and CDR2 sequences are SGHTA and FQGNSA. CDR3 size: 13 residues. J lost 3 bases, V lost 5 bases, and 3 bases had no gene match.

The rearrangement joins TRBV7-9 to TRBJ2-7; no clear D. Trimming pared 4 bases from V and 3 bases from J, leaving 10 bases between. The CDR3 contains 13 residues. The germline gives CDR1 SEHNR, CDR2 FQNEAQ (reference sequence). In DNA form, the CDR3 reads TGTGCCAGCAGCTCAGTAGACGGCTACGAGCAGTACTTC. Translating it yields CASSSVDGYEQYF.

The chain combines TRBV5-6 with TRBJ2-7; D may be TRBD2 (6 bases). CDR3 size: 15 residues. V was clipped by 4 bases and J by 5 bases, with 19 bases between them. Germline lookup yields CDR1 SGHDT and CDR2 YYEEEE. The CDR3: CASSHRDWGIHEQYF. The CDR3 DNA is TGTGCCAGCAGCCACCGGGACTGGGGTATCCACGAGCAGTACTTC.